This TCR beta chain was sequenced for a study of T cells in women clearing cervical HPV infection. As for the study in general: Case blood was drawn a median approximately 150 days after lesion detection.

CDR1 KGHSH and CDR2 LQKENI come from the germline V gene. The CDR3 spans 13 residues. The V and J ends lost 0 bases and 7 bases respectively, with 9 bases between them. As concerns this clone: The CDR3 extends 3 residues past the end of the read, so its final part is completed from the germline J gene.

Here immunoSEQ multiplex PCR was the method, and the copy in TCRdb shows in-frame clones only, minus some. Its table records about 41,000 clones. Sequenced: blood buffy coat. The receptor comes from a woman aged 18 to 75 with a cervical HPV16 infection that either progressed to CIN3+ or cleared (not recorded which). This sequence joins TRBV18 and TRBJ1-1; the D is unclear. The CDR3 loop is CASSPPRVIEAFF. CDR3 bases read: TGTGCCAGCTCACCACCGAGGGTCATTGAA.